The present T cell receptor beta chain was sequenced within a study of T cell changes during pregnancy in multiple sclerosis. Losses at the gene ends were 5 bases for V and 2 bases for J; bases not matched to a gene: 2. Per germline, CDR1 LNHNV and CDR2 YYDKDF (reference sequence). This CDR3 spans 13 amino acids. Measured with immunoSEQ multiplex PCR; TCRdb has only the in-frame clones, and not every one. The table shows about 80,000 clones, with approximately 90% occurring only once. The sequences come from peripheral blood, collected before pregnancy. The TCR was taken from a female donor with multiple sclerosis, enrolled in a pregnancy study. The V call is TRBV15, the J call TRBJ2-5, with 7 positions matching TRBD1. CDR3 sequence (DNA): TGTGCCACCAGCTGGGACAGTCAAGAGACCCAGTACTTC. It encodes CATSWDSQETQYF.